This TCR beta chain was found in a study of graft-versus-host responses after intestinal transplantation. Background on the study: Recipients had transplants, and these were multivisceral, liver-intestinal, or isolated intestinal. All recipients were given anti-thymocyte globulin induction, and tacrolimus and steroids were then administered for 2 to 3 years. Study-wide results and caveats: High graft-versus-host to host-versus-graft T cell clonal ratios marked allografts of patients with graft-donor macrochimerism. Levels of circulating GvH clones at their peak were associated with early post-transplant HvG declines.

On this clone: What it binds is not known.

TCRdb's copy holds only in-frame clones and misses some; the assay was immunoSEQ multiplex PCR. The sample has about 80,000 clones; approximately 90% are singletons. V shed 7 bases and J shed 2 bases, with 18 bases lying between them. Germline V gives CDR1 SNHLY, CDR2 FYNNEI. The CDR3 loop spans 15 amino acids. The chain joins TRBV2 to TRBJ2-7; D is tentatively TRBD1 or TRBD2 (6 bases each). The TCR sequence derives from a human patient who received an intestinal transplant, so some T cells may come from the graft donor. Sequences were derived from PBMCs, sampled 98 days after intestinal transplantation. CDR3 coding DNA: TGTGCCAGCACCGCCGGGGGCAGGGACCCCTACGAGCAGTACTTC. It yields the protein CASTAGGRDPYEQYF.